This record concerns one T cell receptor beta chain sequence. Its antigen is not known. Averaging approximately 0.11 L, one heparinised blood draw came from each individual donor. This sample was included in a study of beta chain features in type 1 diabetes. Whole-study findings and limits: Fewer junction insertions and more nucleotide deletions appeared in type 1 diabetes patients. Possible PCR preference for shorter templates applied equally to patients and controls.

This CDR3 contains 13 residues. V was clipped by 5 bases and J by 3 bases, with 9 bases between them. Germline assignment: CDR1 SGHRS and CDR2 YFSETQ. Every bit of the isolated RNA underwent reverse transcription, so sequencing read expressed TCRB transcripts. Assay: immunoSEQ multiplex PCR; the TCRdb copy retains only in-frame clones and omits some. Seen here are 130,000 to 150,000 clones, about 7% observed once, and the top ten hold more than 1.1%. The sequenced sample was central memory CD4+ T cells from blood. The sequence derives from a woman under 40 in good health. The chain is built from TRBV5-1 and TRBJ1-5; a possible D gene is TRBD1 (5 bases). In nucleotides, the CDR3 is TGCGCCAGCAGAAGGGGTGACAATCAGCCCCAGCATTTT. It is translated as CASRRGDNQPQHF.